Sequencing of this TCR beta chain was carried out in a study of T cell responses to AZD1222 COVID-19 vaccine. General study results and limits: Only a handful of AZD1222 recipients, about six in all, had baseline seropositivity. Variant regions that are unmutated are reportedly the target of nearly half of spike-specific TCRs. Donors skewed white British and female; clonal diversity was possibly underestimated. Spike as a whole was targeted by vaccine-associated CD4 TCRs, dominant at 160-218 and 743-854.

The CDR3 runs 14 residues. The germline V gene encodes CDR1 SGHNT and CDR2 YYREEE (reference sequence). The V end was cut by 4 bases, the J end by 1 base, with 12 bases between. On this clone itself: What it binds is not known.

Sequencing was performed with immunoSEQ multiplex PCR; in TCRdb, only in-frame clones are kept and a portion is missing. The sample has about 120,000 clones, around 90% seen once. The gene calls are TRBV5-4 and TRBJ2-7; weak D call: TRBD2 (5 bases). The TCR comes from an adult in good health. The sequencing here drew on peripheral blood, taken on day 0 of MenACWY control vaccination. Here the CDR3 reads CASSRRGGSYEQYF. The CDR3 DNA is TGTGCCAGCAGCCGCCGGGGTGGGTCCTACGAGCAGTACTTC.